This TCR beta chain was profiled in a study of T-cell reconstitution after alpha-beta-depleted transplantation in children. Trimming removed 1 base from V and 1 base from J, with 11 bases in between. The CDR3 has 16 residues. Germline CDR1 is SGHNT and CDR2 is YYREEE (reference sequence). Preparing the TCRbeta library involved the use of unique molecular identifiers. TCRdb processed the PCR reads anew with MiXCR; each CDR3 protein has one entry. In the table there are a few hundred thousand distinct CDR3 sequences, 13% of which are singletons. This clonotype showed up just a few times. This TCR derives from a human donor who donated a stem cell graft to a child with Fanconi anemia. The rearrangement links TRBV5-4 to TRBJ2-2, with a tentative D call TRBD2 (6 bases). This specimen consisted of PBMCs, obtained from the stem cell graft. The CDR3 bases are TGTGCCAGCAGCTTGCGGGCCGGGGGGAACACCGGGGAGCTGTTTTTT. Residues: CASSLRAGGNTGELFF.